Shown below are 23 T cell receptor beta chains from a single sample sequenced in a study of T cells in Graves' hyperthyroidism and ophthalmopathy. Researchers amplified the TCR beta CDR3 regions from RNA transcripts. Using the HTBI primer set, a first-round RT-PCR was run on the TCR CDR3. Each CDR3 protein is one row after TCRdb ran MiXCR on the multiplex PCR reads. The table includes over 450,000 distinct CDR3 sequences, 13% to 15% detected once. The material sequenced was blood. These TCRs come from a young woman with Graves' hyperthyroidism.

This clonotype was seen many times. The chain carries TRBV7-3 and TRBJ2-7; 7 positions match TRBD2. The CDR3 runs to 15 residues. The germline CDR1 and CDR2 sequences are SGHTA and FQGTGA. Trimming at V came to 1 base and at J to 2 bases, leaving 5 bases not matched to a gene. CDR3 protein: CASSLRGGEPYEQYF. As DNA, the CDR3 is TGTGCCAGCAGCTTAAGGGGAGGGGAACCCTACGAGCAGTACTTC.

This clonotype has a count of ten or more. The chain links TRBV3-1 to TRBJ1-2, with D possibly being TRBD1 (5 bases). This CDR3 spans 15 amino acids. Germline V CDR1 and CDR2: LGHDT, YNNKEL (reference sequence). V lost 1 base and J 3 bases, leaving 12 bases between the germline ends. The CDR3 loop is CASSQGDPGYYGYTF. CDR3 in DNA: TGTGCCAGCAGCCAAGGGGACCCAGGGTACTATGGCTACACCTTC.

This clonotype was picked up many times. J is TRBJ2-1 and V is TRBV5-5, with TRBD2 identical over 8 bases. Trimming removed 3 bases from V and 0 bases from J; junction bases left unmatched: 11. The CDR3 has 18 residues. Germline lookup yields CDR1 SGHKS and CDR2 YYEKEE (reference sequence). CDR3 nucleotide sequence: TGTGCCAGCAGCTCACTACCGACTAGCGCAAGCTCCTACAATGAGCAGTTCTTC. This translates into CASSSLPTSASSYNEQFF.

Many counts were recorded for this clonotype. The chain couples TRBV12-3 or TRBV12-4 to TRBJ1-2; D might be TRBD1 (5 bases). The CDR3 is made up of 12 amino acids. V dropped 6 bases and J dropped 4 bases, with 9 bases sitting between them. The CDR3 protein is CASSHDSYGYTF. CDR3 DNA: TGTGCCAGCAGCCATGACAGCTATGGCTACACCTTC.

There are a few counts of this clonotype. This rearrangement joins TRBV30 to TRBJ2-1; TRBD1 agrees at 9 bases. This CDR3 region has 16 residues. The germline V gene has CDR1 GTSNPN and CDR2 SVGIG (reference sequence). V lost 0 bases and J lost 5; bases outside the gene matches: 8. This CDR3 reads CAWSVGAGTGHNEQFF. The CDR3 bases are TGTGCCTGGAGTGTGGGGGCGGGGACAGGGCACAATGAGCAGTTCTTC.

J is TRBJ2-1 and V is TRBV2; possible D gene TRBD2, 6 bases. Between the trimmed V and J ends, which lost 5 bases and 10 bases, there was a span of 18 bases. Germline CDR1 SNHLY, CDR2 FYNNEI. The CDR3 sequence is 14 residues long. CDR3 protein: CASSRDWSTGEQFF. The CDR3 nucleotides read TGTGCCAGCAGTCGGGACTGGTCCACCGGGGAGCAGTTCTTC.

At least ten counts were recorded for this clonotype. The chain's CDR3 is CAISETGSDYGYTF. The CDR3, as DNA: TGTGCCATCAGTGAGACAGGGAGTGACTATGGCTACACCTTC. This chain joins TRBV10-3 and TRBJ1-2, with a possible D match to TRBD1 (6 bases). Trimming left V 2 bases short and J 3 bases short, with 10 bases between. Per the germline V gene, CDR1 is ENHRY and CDR2 is SYGVKD. The length of the CDR3 is 14 residues.

This clonotype was seen at least ten times. The genes are TRBV3-1 and TRBJ2-4; perhaps D is TRBD1 or TRBD2 (5 bases each). This CDR3 spans 16 amino acids. The germline gives CDR1 LGHDT, CDR2 YNNKEL (reference sequence). V gave up 4 bases and J gave up 3 bases, with 16 bases separating them. Here the CDR3 DNA reads TGTGCCAGCAGCCGGACTTCTCAGGGTGGCAAAAACATTCAGTACTTC. It codes for CASSRTSQGGKNIQYF. Looking up the rest from reference TRBV3-1 and TRBJ2-4 gives the full variable domain: DTAVSQTPKYLVTQMGNDKSIKCEQNLGHDTMYWYKQDSKKFLKIMFSYNNKELIINETVPNRFSPKSPDKAHLNLHINSLELGDSAVYFCASSRTSQGGKNIQYFGAGTRLSVL.

This clonotype was counted many times. The chain joins TRBV4-1 to TRBJ2-1; 14 bases align to TRBD2. Trimming removed 0 bases from V and 7 bases from J; junction bases left unmatched: 5. The CDR3 loop spans 17 amino acids. Germline V gives CDR1 MGHRA, CDR2 YSYEKL. The CDR3 here is CASSQDPGLAGVNEQFF. Here the CDR3 DNA reads TGCGCCAGCAGCCAAGATCCGGGACTAGCGGGAGTAAATGAGCAGTTCTTC.

The rearrangement joins TRBV19 to TRBJ1-5; D might be TRBD1 (6 bases). The CDR3 loop spans 15 amino acids. V lost 7 bases and J 0 bases, leaving 13 bases between the germline ends. Germline CDR1 is LNHDA and CDR2 is SQIVND (reference sequence). This CDR3 is CASKLRTDSNQPQHF. CDR3 DNA: TGTGCCAGTAAACTGAGGACAGATAGCAATCAGCCCCAGCATTTT.

This clonotype was seen a handful of times. A much more abundant neighbour one base away suggests this may be a read error. This chain's CDR3 is CASSPTGGELYEQYF. The CDR3 region has the DNA TGTGCCAGCAGTCCCACAGGGGGCGAGCTGTACGAGCAGTACTTC. J is TRBJ2-7 and V is TRBV12-3 or TRBV12-4; 9 nucleotides agree with TRBD1. This CDR3 has 15 residues. Trimming at V came to 5 bases and at J to 4 bases, leaving 9 bases not matched to a gene.

This clonotype was recorded many times. The chain combines TRBV11-2 with TRBJ2-5, with D perhaps TRBD2 (6 bases). Per germline, CDR1 SGHAT and CDR2 FQNNGV. Trimming removed 0 bases from V and 0 bases from J, with 11 bases in between. This CDR3 spans 16 amino acids. The CDR3 sequence: CASSLDGLANQETQYF. CDR3 nucleotides: TGTGCCAGCAGCTTAGATGGCCTAGCGAACCAAGAGACCCAGTACTTC.

This clonotype was counted many times. The J gene is TRBJ2-3, the V gene TRBV27; 9 bases map to TRBD1. In germline, CDR1 is MNHEY, CDR2 SMNVEV (reference sequence). The CDR3 loop spans 14 amino acids. V dropped 10 bases and J dropped 2; count of bases not matched to a gene: 7. CDR3 region: CATSDRGFTDTQYF. CDR3 nucleotides: TGTGCCACCTCCGACAGGGGGTTCACAGATACGCAGTATTTT.

This clonotype was detected a few times. This chain connects TRBV19 to TRBJ1-2; D gene uncertain. V was shortened by 0 bases and J by 4 bases, with 6 bases between the two germline ends. Germline V gene sequence: CDR1 LNHDA, CDR2 SQIVND (reference sequence). The CDR3 runs to 13 residues. The CDR3 nucleotides are TGTGCCAGTAGTATAGAACAGCTCTATGGCTACACCTTC. This translates into CASSIEQLYGYTF.

In this sample, this clonotype turned up many times. The rearrangement joins TRBV28 to TRBJ2-7, with TRBD2 matching over 8 bases. The CDR3 runs to 17 residues. Looked up from germline, CDR1 is MDHEN and CDR2 is SYDVKM. V was clipped by 3 bases and J by 5 bases; unmatched bases: 15. CDR3 loop: CASSFGLRWAGGHEQYF. CDR3 DNA: TGTGCCAGCAGTTTTGGGTTACGGTGGGCGGGAGGCCACGAGCAGTACTTC. Together with reference TRBV28 and TRBJ2-7, the CDR3 gives the full variable domain: DVKVTQSSRYLVKRTGEKVFLECVQDMDHENMFWYRQDPGLGLRLIYFSYDVKMKEKGDIPEGYSVSREKKERFSLILESASTNQTSMYLCASSFGLRWAGGHEQYFGPGTRLTVT.

The V call is TRBV14, the J call TRBJ2-5, with a weak D call TRBD1 (5 bases). The last part of the DNA fits TRBJ2-1 better; the J call may be wrong. In germline, CDR1 is SGHDN, CDR2 FVKESK. The CDR3 contains 13 residues. The CDR3: CASSRQLQETQFF. The CDR3 region has the DNA TGTGCCAGCAGCCGACAGCTCCAAGAGACCCAGTTCTTC.

This clonotype was seen many times. The chain joins TRBV11-2 to TRBJ2-2, with TRBD2 matching 16 bases. This CDR3 spans 19 amino acids. Looked up from germline, CDR1 is SGHAT and CDR2 is FQNNGV. V lost 1 base and J lost 6; bases outside the gene matches: 8. Written as DNA, the CDR3 is TGTGCCAGCAGCTTAGGGCCGGGACTAGCGGGAGGGCTGGCCGGGGAGCTGTTTTTT. As protein: CASSLGPGLAGGLAGELFF.

This clonotype was seen ten or more times. The chain recombines TRBV24-1 with TRBJ2-2, with D tentatively TRBD2 (5 bases). The CDR3 loop spans 17 amino acids. Germline loops: CDR1 KGHDR, CDR2 SFDVKD. Between the trimmed V and J ends, which lost 3 bases and 0 bases, there was a span of 13 bases. The CDR3 is CATSDGGRQSNTGELFF. In DNA form, the CDR3 reads TGTGCCACCAGTGATGGAGGACGGCAGTCGAACACCGGGGAGCTGTTTTTT.

This clonotype was seen repeatedly, ten times or more. The chain employs TRBV6-1 and TRBJ2-7; TRBD1 matches at 7 bases. The CDR3 sequence is 12 residues long. Germline V gives CDR1 MNHNS, CDR2 SASEGT. Trimming cost V 11 bases and J 2 bases; bases outside gene matches: 6. The CDR3 nucleotides are TGTGCCGTACAGGGGTCCACCTACGAGCAGTACTTC. Its translation is CAVQGSTYEQYF.

This clonotype was counted at least ten times. This chain connects TRBV9 to TRBJ1-1; 10 bases are shared with TRBD1. After removal of 5 bases from V and 1 base from J, the junction contained 5 bases not matched to a gene. CDR3 length equals 15 residues. Germline assignment: CDR1 SGDLS and CDR2 YYNGEE. DNA for the CDR3: TGTGCCAGCAGGCAGGGGGACAGGGGGAACACTGAAGCTTTCTTT. Its translation is CASRQGDRGNTEAFF.

The V gene is TRBV7-9, the J gene TRBJ2-7, with D unclear. The CDR3 sequence is 13 residues long. Trimming removed 8 bases at V and 2 bases at J, with 13 bases between. Germline-derived CDR1 and CDR2 are SEHNR and FQNEAQ (reference sequence). The CDR3 nucleotides read TGTGCCAGCGCGATCCGGGTCCCCTACGAGCAGTACGTC. Amino acid sequence: CASAIRVPYEQYV.

This clonotype was seen a few times. This chain connects TRBV5-1 to TRBJ1-1; D is unresolved. The CDR3 contains 13 residues. Trimming left V 1 base short and J 7 bases short, with 11 bases between. Germline V gene sequence: CDR1 SGHRS, CDR2 YFSETQ. The CDR3 here is CASSLSSEDEAFF. The CDR3 region has the DNA TGCGCCAGCAGCTTGTCCTCCGAGGATGAAGCTTTCTTT.

This clonotype was seen repeatedly, ten times or more. The chain couples TRBV6-1 to TRBJ2-3, with 15 bases that match TRBD2. The V gene end was trimmed by 5 bases and the J gene end by 8 bases; junction bases not matched to a gene: 14. The germline CDR1 and CDR2 sequences are MNHNS and SASEGT. The CDR3 extends over 18 amino acids. CDR3 in amino acids: CASSFGLAGGALPATQYF. CDR3 coding DNA: TGTGCCAGCAGTTTCGGACTAGCGGGAGGGGCCCTACCGGCTACGCAGTATTTT.